A selection of T cell receptor beta chains follows, all from one sample in a study of molecular identifiers for immune sequencing clone quantification. TCRdb processed the PCR reads anew with MiXCR; each CDR3 protein has one entry. The table shows nearly 650,000 distinct CDR3 sequences, with 25% occurring only once. Sequencing used naive CD8+ T cells from blood, with Jurkat cell RNA spiked in. The receptors were gathered from a human donor in good health. Some libraries in this study had Jurkat cell RNA spiked in. Both conserved end residues are part of each CDR3. The order of the fields is CDR3 length, D gene, J gene, V gene, clone size, CDR3 protein, CDR3 DNA. The D gene is left open where the match is weak. Only part of the rows carry a size: once, few, many, or a class if the clone is expanded.

>19|TRBD2|TRBJ2-3|TRBV27|-
CASSPTGTRVPKTADTQYF
TGTGCCAGCAGCCCTACCGGGACTAGAGTTCCCAAGACTGCAGATACGCAGTATTTT
>16|TRBD1|TRBJ1-2|TRBV14|many
CASSHRDRGLAYGYTF
TGTGCCAGCAGCCACAGGGACAGGGGACTTGCCTATGGCTACACCTTC
>15|TRBD1|TRBJ1-5|TRBV12-3/TRBV12-4|many
CASRSTGAFNQPQHF
TGTGCCAGCAGAAGCACAGGGGCCTTCAATCAGCCCCAGCATTTT
>12|-|TRBJ1-1|TRBV6-1|many
CASSEGRGEAFF
TGTGCCAGCAGTGAAGGTCGAGGGGAAGCTTTCTTT
>17|TRBD1|TRBJ2-2|TRBV20-1|few
CSARDSYGTANTGELFF
TGCAGTGCTAGAGATTCATACGGGACAGCGAACACCGGGGAGCTGTTTTTT
>10|-|TRBJ2-5|TRBV1|-
CTSSQDSRAF
TGCACCAGCAGCCAAGATTCTAGGGCCTTC
>15|-|TRBJ2-7|TRBV5-4|-
CANSLAIGGSYEQYF
TGTGCCAACAGCTTGGCCATCGGGGGCTCCTACGAGCAGTACTTC
>16|-|TRBJ1-5|TRBV9|many
CASSPDSGQGVEPQHF
TGTGCCAGCAGCCCCGACTCCGGGCAGGGCGTTGAGCCCCAGCATTTT
>14|TRBD1|TRBJ2-7|TRBV20-1|-
CSAKHRGPYYEQYF
TGCAGTGCCAAACACAGGGGGCCCTACTACGAGCAGTACTTC
>13|-|TRBJ1-2|TRBV12-3/TRBV12-4|many
CASSLEGNYGYTF
TGTGCCAGCAGTTTAGAGGGAAACTATGGCTACACCTTC
>15|-|TRBJ1-2|TRBV9|-
CASSVAGDPVYGYTF
TGTGCCAGCAGCGTAGCCGGGGACCCCGTCTATGGCTACACCTTC
>15|TRBD1|TRBJ2-7|TRBV20-1|-
CSHFRKDRASYEQYF
TGCAGTCACTTTAGAAAGGACAGGGCTTCCTACGAGCAGTACTTC
>15|TRBD1|TRBJ2-1|TRBV4-1|-
CASSQDLEQGYEQFF
TGCGCCAGCAGCCAAGATCTAGAACAGGGGTACGAGCAGTTCTTC
>16|-|TRBJ2-3|TRBV24-1|-
CATSGPRGFSTDTQYF
TGTGCCACCAGTGGCCCCAGGGGCTTCAGCACAGATACGCAGTATTTT
>14|TRBD1|TRBJ2-1|TRBV5-4|-
CASSLRGTGDEQFF
TGTGCCAGCAGCTTGCGGGGGACAGGGGATGAGCAGTTCTTC
>15|-|TRBJ2-3|TRBV27|many
CASSSTYFRTDTQYF
TGTGCCAGCAGTTCAACCTATTTCCGCACAGATACGCAGTATTTT
>17|-|TRBJ2-2|TRBV11-3|few
CASSLEPRGFPHGELFF
TGTGCCAGCAGCTTAGAGCCCCGTGGTTTCCCACACGGGGAGCTGTTTTTT
>16|-|TRBJ2-2|TRBV7-9|-
CASSLGARGNTGELVF
TGTGCCAGCAGCTTAGGAGCGAGGGGGAACACCGGGGAGCTGGTTTTT
>14|-|TRBJ2-3|TRBV27|few
CASSPMTSLSGQYF
TGTGCCAGCAGTCCAATGACTAGTTTATCAGGGCAGTATTTT
>14|TRBD2|TRBJ2-7|TRBV27|-
CASSPGLAGHEQYF
TGTGCCAGCAGTCCGGGACTAGCGGGACACGAGCAGTACTTC
>11|-|TRBJ2-1|TRBV29-1|many
CSVGGWDEQFF
TGCAGCGTTGGGGGGTGGGATGAGCAGTTCTTC
>12|-|TRBJ1-5|TRBV7-9|many
CASSRWNQPQHF
TGTGCCAGCAGTAGATGGAATCAGCCCCAGCATTTT
>18|TRBD2|TRBJ2-5|TRBV7-6|-
CASSERLAGNAGQETQYF
TGTGCCAGCAGCGAGCGACTAGCGGGGAACGCGGGGCAAGAGACCCAGTACTTC
>14|-|TRBJ1-6|TRBV20-1|few
CSASLDKPLSPLHF
TGCAGTGCTAGTCTCGACAAGCCCCTTTCACCCCTCCACTTT
>17|TRBD2|TRBJ2-3|TRBV4-1|-
CASSQDWSGVSTDTQYF
TGCGCCAGCAGCCAAGATTGGAGCGGGGTTAGCACAGATACGCAGTATTTT
>14|-|TRBJ1-5|TRBV4-1|few
CASSRGPVNQPQHF
TGCGCCAGCAGCCGCGGACCTGTCAATCAGCCCCAGCATTTT